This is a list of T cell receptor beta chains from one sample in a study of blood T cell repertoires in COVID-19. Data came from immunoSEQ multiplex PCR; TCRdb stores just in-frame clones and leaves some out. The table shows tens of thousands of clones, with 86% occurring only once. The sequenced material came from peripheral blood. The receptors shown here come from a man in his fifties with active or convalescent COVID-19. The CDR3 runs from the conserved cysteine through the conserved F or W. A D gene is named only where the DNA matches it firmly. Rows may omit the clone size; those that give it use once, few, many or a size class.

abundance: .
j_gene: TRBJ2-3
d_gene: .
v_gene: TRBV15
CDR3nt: TGTGCCACCAGCAGAGTGGGTCGGGCAGATACGCAGTATTTT
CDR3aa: CATSRVGRADTQYF

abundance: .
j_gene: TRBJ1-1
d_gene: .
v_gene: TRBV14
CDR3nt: TGTGCCAGCAGCCAAGGCGGCGATGAAGCTTTCTTT
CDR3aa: CASSQGGDEAFF

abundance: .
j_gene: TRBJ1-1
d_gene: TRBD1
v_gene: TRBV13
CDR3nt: TGTGCCAGCAGCCTAGACAGGGAAAACACTGAAGCTTTCTTT
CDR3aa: CASSLDRENTEAFF

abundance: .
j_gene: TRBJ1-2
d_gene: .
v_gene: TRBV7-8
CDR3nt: TGTGCCAGCAGTTCTACCTTTAACTATGGCTACACCTTC
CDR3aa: CASSSTFNYGYTF

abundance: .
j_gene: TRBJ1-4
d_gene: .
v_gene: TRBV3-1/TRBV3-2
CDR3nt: TGTGCCAGCAGCCAAGACAGGGAGGGGTTTTTGTTTTTT
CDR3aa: CASSQDREGFLFF

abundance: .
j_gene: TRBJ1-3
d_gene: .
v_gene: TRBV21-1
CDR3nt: TGTGCCAGCAGCAAAGCCAATGGAAACACCATATATTTT
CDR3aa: CASSKANGNTIYF

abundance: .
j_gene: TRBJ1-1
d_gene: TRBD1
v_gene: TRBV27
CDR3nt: TGTGCCAGCAGTTTATGGACAGGGACGAGGGCTGAAGCTTTCTTT
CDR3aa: CASSLWTGTRAEAFF

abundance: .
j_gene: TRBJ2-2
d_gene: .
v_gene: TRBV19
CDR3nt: TGTGCCAGTAGAGGGGGTGCAGGGAACACCGGGGAGCTGTTTTTT
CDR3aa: CASRGGAGNTGELFF

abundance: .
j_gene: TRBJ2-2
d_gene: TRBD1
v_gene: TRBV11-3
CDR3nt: TGTGCCAGCAGCCCTGGGACAGGGGCCGGGGAGCTGTTTTTT
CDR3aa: CASSPGTGAGELFF

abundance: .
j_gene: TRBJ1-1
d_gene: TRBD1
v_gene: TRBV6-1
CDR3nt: TGTGCCAGCAGTGAACTGACAGGGGGCAGGGCTTTCTTT
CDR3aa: CASSELTGGRAFF

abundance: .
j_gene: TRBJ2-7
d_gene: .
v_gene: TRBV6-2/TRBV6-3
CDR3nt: TGTGCCAGCAGTTACTCGAGGCAGGGTATGGTCTTCTACGAGCAGTACTTC
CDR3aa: CASSYSRQGMVFYEQYF

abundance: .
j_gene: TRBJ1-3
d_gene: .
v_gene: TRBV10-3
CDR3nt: TGTGCCATCAGGCGGGACTCTGGAAACACCATATATTTT
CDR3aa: CAIRRDSGNTIYF

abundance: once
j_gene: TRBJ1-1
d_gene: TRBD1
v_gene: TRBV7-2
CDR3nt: TGTGCCAGCAGCTCTCAGGGGGCGTCTAACACTGAAGCTTTCTTT
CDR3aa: CASSSQGASNTEAFF

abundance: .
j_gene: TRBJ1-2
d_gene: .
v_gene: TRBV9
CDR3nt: TGTGCCAGCAGCGCAAGCCGGGAGTCTACGGAACACACCTTC
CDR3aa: CASSASRESTEHTF

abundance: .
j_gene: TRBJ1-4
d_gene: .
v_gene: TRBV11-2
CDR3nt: TGTGCCAGCAGCTCCAGAGACAGGCCTGTTGATGAAAAACTGTTTTTT
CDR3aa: CASSSRDRPVDEKLFF

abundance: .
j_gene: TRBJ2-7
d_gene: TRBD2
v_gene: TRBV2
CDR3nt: TGTGCCAGCAGCCGAAACCCCGGGACTAGCGGGAGATATGAGCAGTACTTC
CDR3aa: CASSRNPGTSGRYEQYF

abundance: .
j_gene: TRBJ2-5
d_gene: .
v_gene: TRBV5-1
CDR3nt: TGCGCCAGCAGCTTGGTTGGAGAAGAGACCCAGTACTTC
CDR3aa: CASSLVGEETQYF

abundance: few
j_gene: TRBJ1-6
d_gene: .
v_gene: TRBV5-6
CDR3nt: TGTGCCAGCAGCACCGGACAGAGCTCCTATAATTCACCCCTCCACTTT
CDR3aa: CASSTGQSSYNSPLHF

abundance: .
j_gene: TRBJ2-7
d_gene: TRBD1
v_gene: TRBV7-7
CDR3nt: TGTGCCAGCAGCCCCGGGACAGGGGTTACCTACGAGCAGTACTTC
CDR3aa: CASSPGTGVTYEQYF

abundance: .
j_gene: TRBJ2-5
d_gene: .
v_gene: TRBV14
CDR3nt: TGTGCCAGCAGCCGACAAACAATAGAGACCCAGTACTTC
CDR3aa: CASSRQTIETQYF

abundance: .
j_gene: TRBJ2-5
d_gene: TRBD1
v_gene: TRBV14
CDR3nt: TGTGCCAGCAGCCGGAGGACAGGGGGACGCGAAGAGACCCAGTACTTC
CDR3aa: CASSRRTGGREETQYF

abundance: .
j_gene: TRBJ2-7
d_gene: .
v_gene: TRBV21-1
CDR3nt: TGTGCCAGCAGCCCACCGAGACTAGCGGGAGCAGTCAGGCAGTACTTC
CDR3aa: CASSPPRLAGAVRQYF

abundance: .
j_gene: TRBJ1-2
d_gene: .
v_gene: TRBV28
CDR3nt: TGTGCCAGCACGCGAGGCGGTAACTATGGCTACACCTTC
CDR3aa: CASTRGGNYGYTF

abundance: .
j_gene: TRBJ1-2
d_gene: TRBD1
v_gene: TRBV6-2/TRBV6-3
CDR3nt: TGTGCCAGCAGTTACACGACAGGGGACGGCTACACCTTC
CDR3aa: CASSYTTGDGYTF

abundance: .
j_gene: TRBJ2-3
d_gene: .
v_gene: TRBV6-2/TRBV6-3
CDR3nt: TGTGCCAGCAGTACCCCCCTTGGGAGGAGCACAGATACGCAGTATTTT
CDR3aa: CASSTPLGRSTDTQYF

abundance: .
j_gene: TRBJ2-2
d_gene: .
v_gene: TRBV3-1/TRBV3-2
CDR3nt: TGTGCCAGCAGCGCACGCGGCGACTTCTCAGAGCTGTTTTTT
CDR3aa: CASSARGDFSELFF

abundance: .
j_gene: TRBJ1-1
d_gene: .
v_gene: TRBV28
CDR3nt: TGTGCCAGCAGTTTAAGTCGGACAGTGAACACTGAAGCTTTCTTT
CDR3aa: CASSLSRTVNTEAFF

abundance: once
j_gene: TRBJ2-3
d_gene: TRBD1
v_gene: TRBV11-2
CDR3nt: TGTGCCAGCAGCTTAGGTGGACAGGGGACTTTCGCAGATACGCAGTATTTT
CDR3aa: CASSLGGQGTFADTQYF

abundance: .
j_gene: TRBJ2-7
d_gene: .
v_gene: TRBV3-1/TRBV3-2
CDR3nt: TGTGCCAGCAGCCAAGGCCCAGGCCCCTACGAGCAGTACTTC
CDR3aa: CASSQGPGPYEQYF

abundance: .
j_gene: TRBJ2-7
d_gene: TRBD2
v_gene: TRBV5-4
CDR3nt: TGTGCCAGCAGCCTCAGCGGGAGTCTCTACGAGCAGTACTTC
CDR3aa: CASSLSGSLYEQYF

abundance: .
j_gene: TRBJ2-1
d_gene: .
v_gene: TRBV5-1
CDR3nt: TGCGCCAGCAGCCCGAGTGAGGGTTCCTACAATGAGCAGTTCTTC
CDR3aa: CASSPSEGSYNEQFF

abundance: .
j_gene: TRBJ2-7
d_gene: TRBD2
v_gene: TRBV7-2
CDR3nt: TGTGCCAGCAGCCAGCTAGCGGGGGGTCGTTCCTACGAGCAGTACTTC
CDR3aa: CASSQLAGGRSYEQYF

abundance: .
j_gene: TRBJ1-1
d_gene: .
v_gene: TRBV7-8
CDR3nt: TGTGCCAGCAGCTCCACTCCGAACACTGAAGCTTTCTTT
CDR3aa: CASSSTPNTEAFF

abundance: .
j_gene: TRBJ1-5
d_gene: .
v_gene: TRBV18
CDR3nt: TGTGCCAGCTCATTGGGGAGAGAGGAGCCCCAGCATTTT
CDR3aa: CASSLGREEPQHF

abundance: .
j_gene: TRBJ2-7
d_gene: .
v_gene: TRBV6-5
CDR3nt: TGTGCCAGTGCCCGGACACGAGCCTACGAGCAGTACTTC
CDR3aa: CASARTRAYEQYF

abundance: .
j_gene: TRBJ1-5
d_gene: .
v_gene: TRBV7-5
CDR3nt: TGTGCCAGAAGAAAAATACACAGGGGGCAGGGCAATCAGCCCCAGCATTTT
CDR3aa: CARRKIHRGQGNQPQHF

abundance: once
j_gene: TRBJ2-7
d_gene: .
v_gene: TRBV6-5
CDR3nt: TGTGCCAGCACAGGGGCCTACGAGCAGTACTTC
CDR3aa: CASTGAYEQYF

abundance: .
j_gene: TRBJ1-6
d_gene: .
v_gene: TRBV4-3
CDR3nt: TGCGCCAGCAGCCAAGTACTTGGGAGCCCCCTCCACTTT
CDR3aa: CASSQVLGSPLHF

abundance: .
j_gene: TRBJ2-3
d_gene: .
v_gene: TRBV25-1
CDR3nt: TGTGCCAGCAACCCGCAGAACACAGATACGCAGTATTTT
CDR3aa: CASNPQNTDTQYF

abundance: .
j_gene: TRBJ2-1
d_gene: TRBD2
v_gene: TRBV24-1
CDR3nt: TGTGCCACCAGTGATCCACAGCGGGAACCGCCCCAGGATGAGCAGTTCTTC
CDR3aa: CATSDPQREPPQDEQFF

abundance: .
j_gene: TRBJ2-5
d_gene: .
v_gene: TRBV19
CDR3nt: TGTGCCAGTAGTAACGGTTTGCTTCAAGAGACCCAGTACTTC
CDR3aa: CASSNGLLQETQYF

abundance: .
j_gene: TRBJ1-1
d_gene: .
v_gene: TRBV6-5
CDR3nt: TGTGCCAGCAGTTACTCAGGAGCGAACACTGAAGCTTTCTTT
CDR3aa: CASSYSGANTEAFF

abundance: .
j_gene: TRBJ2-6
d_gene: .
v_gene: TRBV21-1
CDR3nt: TGTGCCAGCAGCAAAGGAATACGGGGGAGAGGACGGATTTCCGGGGCCAACGTCCTGACTTTC
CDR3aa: CASSKGIRGRGRISGANVLTF

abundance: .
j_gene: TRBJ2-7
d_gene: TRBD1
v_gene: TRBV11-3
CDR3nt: TGTGCCAGCAGCTCGGGGACAGGGAACTACGAGCAGTACTTC
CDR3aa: CASSSGTGNYEQYF